This passage covers 28 T cell receptor beta chains from one sample sequenced in a study of blood T cell repertoires in COVID-19. Sequencing was performed with immunoSEQ multiplex PCR; in TCRdb, only in-frame clones are kept and a portion is missing. The sample has about 410,000 clones; around 89% are singletons. The sample was peripheral blood. These receptors came from a woman in her forties with COVID-19, enrolled during active disease.

This clone was seen just once. The chain employs TRBV7-6 and TRBJ1-2, with 10 bases fitting TRBD1. The trim removed 1 base at V and 5 bases at J, leaving 1 base unmatched. Looked up from germline, CDR1 is SGHVS and CDR2 is FNYEAQ. This CDR3 is 14 amino acids long. The CDR3 reads CASSLGTGGYGYTF. The CDR3 coding sequence is TGTGCCAGCAGCTTAGGGACAGGGGGGTATGGCTACACCTTC.

V and J are TRBV29-1 and TRBJ2-3; perhaps TRBD2 as D (6 bases). V shed 4 bases and J shed 0 bases, with 11 bases lying between them. The CDR3 length is 14 residues. Per the germline V gene, CDR1 is SQVTM and CDR2 is ANQGSEA. CDR3 coding DNA: TGCAGCGTTGTACTCAGCGGGAGCACAGATACGCAGTATTTT. It codes for CSVVLSGSTDTQYF.

The chain links TRBV19 to TRBJ1-1; D uncertain. Between the trimmed V and J ends, which lost 6 bases and 0 bases, there was a span of 8 bases. The CDR3 extends over 13 amino acids. Germline loops: CDR1 LNHDA, CDR2 SQIVND (reference sequence). The CDR3 DNA sequence: TGTGCCAGTAGCGAGAGGATGAACACTGAAGCTTTCTTT. This gives the protein CASSERMNTEAFF.

V gene TRBV11-2 combines with J gene TRBJ2-3; 8 bases agree with TRBD2. This CDR3 has 15 residues. The V and J ends lost 5 bases and 3 bases, in that order; junction bases with no gene match: 7. CDR1 and CDR2 from the germline V gene are SGHAT and FQNNGV. CDR3 nucleotide sequence: TGTGCCAGCAGCCTCGGGGGGGCCGGGACAGATACGCAGTATTTT. Residues: CASSLGGAGTDTQYF. The complete variable domain, with remaining parts taken from reference TRBV11-2 and TRBJ2-3, reads EAGVAQSPRYKIIEKRQSVAFWCNPISGHATLYWYQQILGQGPKLLIQFQNNGVVDDSQLPKDRFSAERLKGVDSTLKIQPAKLEDSAVYLCASSLGGAGTDTQYFGPGTRLTVL.

The chain carries TRBV11-2 and TRBJ2-3; possibly TRBD2 for D (7 bases). Germline V gene sequence: CDR1 SGHAT, CDR2 FQNNGV. Deletions cut 5 bases from V and 3 bases from J, with 12 bases between. This CDR3 contains 14 residues. This CDR3 reads CASSRGGGTDTQYF. The CDR3, as DNA: TGTGCCAGCAGCAGAGGGGGGGGGACAGATACGCAGTATTTT.

J is TRBJ2-2 and V is TRBV4-1; TRBD1 matches at 9 bases. The trim removed 4 bases at V and 3 bases at J, leaving 12 bases unmatched. CDR1 and CDR2 from the germline V gene are MGHRA and YSYEKL. The CDR3 spans 18 residues. CDR3 protein: CASSRERDRDPYTGELFF. DNA of the CDR3: TGCGCCAGCAGCCGCGAACGGGACAGGGACCCTTACACCGGGGAGCTGTTTTTT.

The rearrangement uses TRBV5-8 and TRBJ2-7, with D possibly TRBD1 on 5 matching bases. Germline CDR1 SGHTS, CDR2 YDEGEE. This CDR3 region has 12 residues. V was clipped by 5 bases and J by 0 bases, with 6 bases between them. The CDR3 DNA sequence: TGTGCCAGCAGAGGGGTCTCCTACGAGCAGTACTTC. It encodes CASRGVSYEQYF.

This sequence joins TRBV3-1 (or the pseudogene TRBV3-2) and TRBJ1-1; TRBD1 might be the D (6 bases). Germline CDR1 is LGHDT and CDR2 is YNNKEL (reference sequence). The CDR3 runs to 16 residues. V was pared by 5 bases and J by 1 base, with 17 bases between. CDR3 loop: CASSTHRTVTNTEAFF. Here the CDR3 DNA reads TGTGCCAGCAGCACTCACAGGACAGTCACGAACACTGAAGCTTTCTTT.

V gene TRBV7-6 combines with J gene TRBJ1-5; D is possibly TRBD1 (6 bases). Per the germline V gene, CDR1 is SGHVS and CDR2 is FNYEAQ. V was cut by 5 bases and J by 4 bases, with 15 bases left in between. The CDR3 is made up of 15 amino acids. This chain's CDR3 is CASSPNRVTNQPQHF. In DNA form, the CDR3 reads TGTGCCAGCAGCCCGAACAGGGTTACTAATCAGCCCCAGCATTTT.

V gene TRBV28 combines with J gene TRBJ1-2, with D possibly matching TRBD1 (6 bases). V was trimmed by 6 bases and J by 2 bases, leaving 19 bases between them. CDR3 size: 16 residues. The germline V gene encodes CDR1 MDHEN and CDR2 SYDVKM. The CDR3 protein is CASSPGTLNHNYGYTF. In DNA form, the CDR3 reads TGTGCCAGCAGCCCCGGGACACTTAACCACAACTATGGCTACACCTTC.

The chain employs TRBV18 and TRBJ2-7; no clear D gene. There are 13 residues in the CDR3. Deletions cut 4 bases from V and 1 base from J, with 8 bases between. CDR1 is KGHSH, CDR2 LQKENI, per germline. This CDR3 is CASSRDFSYEQYF. The DNA of the CDR3 is TGTGCCAGCTCACGTGACTTTTCCTACGAGCAGTACTTC.

This chain joins TRBV9 and TRBJ1-5, with D maybe TRBD1 (5 bases). The CDR3 covers 14 residues. The germline V gene has CDR1 SGDLS and CDR2 YYNGEE. With 7 bases removed from V and 2 bases from J, the gap between germline ends came to 13 bases. The CDR3 DNA reads as TGTGCCAGCGGTGCGGGGGGGGGCAATCAGCCCCAGCATTTT. Protein: CASGAGGGNQPQHF. The whole variable domain, filled in from reference TRBV9 and TRBJ1-5, reads DSGVTQTPKHLITATGQRVTLRCSPRSGDLSVYWYQQSLDQGLQFLIQYYNGEERAKGNILERFSAQQFPDLHSELNLSSLELGDSALYFCASGAGGGNQPQHFGDGTRLSIL.

The chain couples TRBV11-2 to TRBJ1-4; the match to TRBD1 covers 9 bases. Germline assignment: CDR1 SGHAT and CDR2 FQNNGV. J lost 3 bases, V lost 5 bases, and 4 bases had no gene match. This CDR3 region has 15 residues. The CDR3 region has the DNA TGTGCCAGCAGCCCCTGGGACAGGGCTAATGAAAAACTGTTTTTT. This codes for CASSPWDRANEKLFF. Looking up the rest from reference TRBV11-2 and TRBJ1-4 gives the full variable domain: EAGVAQSPRYKIIEKRQSVAFWCNPISGHATLYWYQQILGQGPKLLIQFQNNGVVDDSQLPKDRFSAERLKGVDSTLKIQPAKLEDSAVYLCASSPWDRANEKLFFGSGTQLSVL.

V usage is TRBV28 and J usage is TRBJ2-6, with 7 bases identical to TRBD2. CDR3 length: 16 amino acids. V trimming: 5 bases; J trimming: 2 bases; junction bases outside the gene matches: 6. Germline assignment: CDR1 MDHEN and CDR2 SYDVKM. The CDR3: CASSGGGRPGANVLTF. The CDR3 DNA is TGTGCCAGCAGTGGGGGGGGACGGCCTGGGGCCAACGTCCTGACTTTC.

The rearrangement links TRBV6-2 or TRBV6-3 to TRBJ2-2; D not resolved. V shed 0 bases and J shed 4 bases, with 12 bases lying between them. Germline assignment: CDR1 MNHEY and CDR2 SVGEGT. CDR3 length equals 16 residues. The CDR3 region has the DNA TGTGCCAGCAGTTACTCGGGCACCCGAACCACCGGGGAGCTGTTTTTT. Translated, it gives CASSYSGTRTTGELFF.

The V call is TRBV2, the J call TRBJ1-5; D uncertain. The CDR3 is made up of 13 amino acids. Trimming stripped 7 bases from V and 4 bases from J, with 11 bases between. Germline V lookup: CDR1 SNHLY, CDR2 FYNNEI. As DNA, the CDR3 is TGTGCCAGCACAATTGGCCCGAATCAGCCCCAGCATTTT. Its protein product is CASTIGPNQPQHF.

The CDR3 loop is CASRGTRETQYF. The CDR3 bases are TGTGCCAGCCGAGGGACTAGGGAGACCCAGTACTTC. V usage is TRBV28 and J usage is TRBJ2-5; 8 bases agree with TRBD2. J gave up 5 bases and V 8 bases, and 4 bases lay outside the gene matches. Germline assignment: CDR1 MDHEN and CDR2 SYDVKM. The CDR3 spans 12 residues. The entire variable domain, with the rest obtained from reference TRBV28 and TRBJ2-5, is as follows: DVKVTQSSRYLVKRTGEKVFLECVQDMDHENMFWYRQDPGLGLRLIYFSYDVKMKEKGDIPEGYSVSREKKERFSLILESASTNQTSMYLCASRGTRETQYFGPGTRLLVL.

The CDR3 region is CASSLGGGNEKLFF. The CDR3 DNA follows: TGTGCCAGCAGTTTAGGGGGGGGGAATGAAAAACTGTTTTTT. The rearrangement joins TRBV28 to TRBJ1-4; perhaps TRBD1 as D (5 bases). Trimming cost V 2 bases and J 5 bases, with 9 bases left between them. The CDR3 is 14 amino acids. Germline values: CDR1 MDHEN, CDR2 SYDVKM.

V usage is TRBV9 and J usage is TRBJ1-6; 7 nucleotides match TRBD1. The length of the CDR3 is 15 residues. Germline-derived CDR1 and CDR2 are SGDLS and YYNGEE. Germline trimming cut 4 bases from V and 8 bases from J; bases unmatched to any gene: 9. CDR3 sequence: CASSPRQGGYSPLHF. The DNA for the CDR3 is TGTGCCAGCAGCCCCAGACAGGGAGGTTATTCACCCCTCCACTTT. The full variable domain, completed using reference TRBV9 and TRBJ1-6, is DSGVTQTPKHLITATGQRVTLRCSPRSGDLSVYWYQQSLDQGLQFLIQYYNGEERAKGNILERFSAQQFPDLHSELNLSSLELGDSALYFCASSPRQGGYSPLHFGNGTRLTVT.

The genes are TRBV19 and TRBJ1-5; D is uncertain. This CDR3 contains 13 residues. V gave up 9 bases and J gave up 0 bases, with 9 bases separating them. Germline-derived CDR1 and CDR2 are LNHDA and SQIVND (reference sequence). The chain's CDR3 is CASRPYSNQPQHF. The DNA of the CDR3 is TGTGCCAGCCGTCCTTATAGCAATCAGCCCCAGCATTTT.

The rearrangement uses TRBV28 and TRBJ2-7; 12 bases match TRBD2. Losses at the gene ends were 5 bases for V and 0 bases for J; bases not matched to a gene: 8. The CDR3 contains 17 residues. From germline, CDR1 is MDHEN and CDR2 SYDVKM. CDR3 region: CASSPPPSGGVSYEQYF. In DNA, the CDR3 is TGTGCCAGCAGTCCTCCTCCTAGCGGGGGGGTCTCCTACGAGCAGTACTTC.

V and J are TRBV10-3 and TRBJ1-2; no clear D gene. CDR1 is ENHRY, CDR2 SYGVKD, per germline. V was clipped by 10 bases and J by 0 bases, with 12 bases between them. The CDR3 spans 13 residues. For the CDR3, the DNA is TGTGCCACCCCGGGTGAGTCTAACTATGGCTACACCTTC. Translation gives CATPGESNYGYTF.

The rearrangement uses TRBV28 and TRBJ1-2; the match to TRBD1 covers 10 bases. Germline CDR1 reads MDHEN; CDR2 reads SYDVKM. The CDR3 totals 17 residues. V shed 8 bases, J shed 5 bases, and the junction held 17 bases outside the gene matches. The CDR3 nucleotides read TGTGCCAGCTTCGTACCGACAGGGGGCAACCTCCCGTATGGCTACACCTTC. Translated, it gives CASFVPTGGNLPYGYTF.

The CDR3 DNA reads TGTGCCAGCAGTTCCCCTACAACAGGGTTCAGTGGCATTCAGTACTTC. It translates to CASSSPTTGFSGIQYF. The rearrangement uses TRBV28 and TRBJ2-4, with TRBD1 as a possible D gene (6 bases). Germline loops: CDR1 MDHEN, CDR2 SYDVKM. The CDR3 is 16 residues long. V shed 4 bases and J shed 9 bases, with 22 bases lying between them.

The chain uses TRBV5-1 and TRBJ1-1, with D perhaps TRBD1 (5 bases). Deletions cut 1 base from V and 3 bases from J, with 10 bases between. There are 14 residues in the CDR3. The germline CDR1 and CDR2 sequences are SGHRS and YFSETQ. CDR3 DNA: TGCGCCAGCAGCTTGCCACGGGGGGACACTGAAGCTTTCTTT. Encoded protein: CASSLPRGDTEAFF.

V gene TRBV6-5 combines with J gene TRBJ1-2, with TRBD1 matching 7 bases. V was clipped by 0 bases and J by 5 bases; unmatched bases: 6. The CDR3 is 15 amino acids. Germline loops: CDR1 MNHEY, CDR2 SVGAGI. The CDR3 coding sequence is TGTGCCAGCAGTTACTCTCGGGACAGTTCTTATGGCTACACCTTC. Amino acids: CASSYSRDSSYGYTF.

The V gene is TRBV4-1, the J gene TRBJ1-2, with 10 bases aligning to TRBD1. Unmatched junction bases numbered 13, after V lost 1 base and J lost 5 bases. This CDR3 region has 18 residues. Germline CDR1 and CDR2: MGHRA and YSYEKL. CDR3: CASSQGRDRGLEQYGYTF. CDR3 nucleotide sequence: TGCGCCAGCAGCCAAGGACGGGACAGGGGCCTGGAGCAATATGGCTACACCTTC.

This chain connects TRBV30 to TRBJ2-7; 11 bases align to TRBD1. Germline CDR1 and CDR2: GTSNPN and SVGIG (reference sequence). This CDR3 contains 14 residues. The junction had 5 bases not matched to a gene; V was cut back by 7 bases and J by 0 bases. For the CDR3, the DNA is TGTGCCTTAGCCGGGACAGGGGGCTCCTACGAGCAGTACTTC. Its protein is CALAGTGGSYEQYF. The full variable domain, with the rest looked up from reference TRBV30 and TRBJ2-7, is SQTIHQWPATLVQPVGSPLSLECTVEGTSNPNLYWYRQAAGRGLQLLFYSVGIGQISSEVPQNLSASRPQDRQFILSSKKLLLSDSGFYLCALAGTGGSYEQYFGPGTRLTVT.